This T cell receptor beta chain is drawn from a study of PD-L1 blockade in urothelial cancer. On the study more broadly: Per blood sample, T cells had a median of about 130,000.

Looked up from germline, CDR1 is MNHNS and CDR2 is SASEGT. The ends lost 8 bases at V and 9 bases at J; junction bases unmatched: 9. The CDR3 has 13 amino acids. Points on this clone: The target antigen is unknown.

Between 1 and 8 samples, pretreatment and on-treatment, were given by each patient. This table comes from immunoSEQ multiplex PCR, and its TCRdb copy is limited to in-frame clones, with some not included. Here the sample spans around 30,000 clones, over 75% being singletons. Points from the study as a whole: Expansion of tumor-associated blood clones at 3 weeks was greater in durable-benefit patients.

This TCR derives from a man between 45 and 60 years old with urothelial cancer. The rearrangement joins TRBV6-1 to TRBJ2-1, with 8 bases identical to TRBD1. The sample in question was PBMCs, obtained around atezolizumab (anti-PD-L1) treatment. The CDR3 coding sequence is TGTGCCAGCCCCCAGGGGGCGTTTGGTGAGCAGTTCTTC. It codes for CASPQGAFGEQFF.